A selection of T cell receptor beta chains follows, all from one sample in a study of long-term antiretroviral therapy in people with HIV. The assay was immunoSEQ multiplex PCR, and TCRdb's table has in-frame clones only and misses some. There are 20,000 to 30,000 clones in the sample; 65% to 90% occur only once, and about 2.4% lies in the top ten. The material sequenced was unsorted PBMCs, taken 3 years after starting antiretroviral therapy. These receptors were collected from a man in his fifties or sixties with HIV. CDR3s leave out the opening cysteine and the closing phenylalanine or tryptophan. Clone size is stated in some rows and not others, as once, few, many or a class when expanded.

ASSLGRILDGAGVSWGNIQY TRBJ2-4 TRBV5-1 -
ASSQDSGYEQY TRBJ2-7 TRBV4-3 -
ASSLLTGGQLYGYT TRBJ1-2 TRBV27 -
ASSQQGNEQF TRBJ2-1 TRBV4-3 -
ASSQAWGGFNTIY TRBJ1-3 TRBV4-3 -
ASSRDSTGLETQY TRBJ2-5 TRBV7-2 -
ASSLEVREAF TRBJ1-1 TRBV11-3 once
AISDSQREGGRYEQY TRBJ2-7 TRBV10-3 -
ASSMRGVSVNQPQH TRBJ1-5 TRBV19 -
ASSLNPGQRKTQY TRBJ2-5 TRBV18 -
ASSLAGTEAF TRBJ1-1 TRBV7-9 -
ASSINNEQF TRBJ2-1 TRBV5-4 -
ASSLGLANYGYT TRBJ1-2 TRBV7-9 few
ASSQGGDLSGANVLT TRBJ2-6 TRBV4-3 -
ASSIREQNIQY TRBJ2-4 TRBV19 -
ASSLRASGVSYEQY TRBJ2-7 TRBV27 -
ASSLPGPKNIQY TRBJ2-4 TRBV5-4 -
ASSQVPGRTDTQY TRBJ2-3 TRBV4-1 -
ASSLTGTTAYEQY TRBJ2-7 TRBV11-2 once
AWRVARSLF TRBJ1-4 TRBV30 -
ASSEGGGATETQY TRBJ2-5 TRBV5-1 -
ASNGQGITSTDTQY TRBJ2-3 TRBV5-1 -
ASFPTAGGDTEAF TRBJ1-1 TRBV19 -
ASSLPDRASYSGNTIY TRBJ1-3 TRBV10-2 -
ASSLQGTGANVLT TRBJ2-6 TRBV5-5 -
ASSPNTGGYT TRBJ1-2 TRBV7-8 -
ASSVWTSGGDPVGETQY TRBJ2-5 TRBV2 -
AWSDTPNQQF TRBJ2-1 TRBV30 -
ASSQVRAAYNEQF TRBJ2-1 TRBV4-1 few
ASSTTAGGVYNEQF TRBJ2-1 TRBV6-6 -
ASSGGSSYEQY TRBJ2-7 TRBV19 few
ASSSLRIAYEQY TRBJ2-7 TRBV6-5 -
SATGAQGYT TRBJ1-2 TRBV20-1 -
ASSQGSESYEQY TRBJ2-7 TRBV4-3 once
ASSGGGGTDTQY TRBJ2-3 TRBV9 -
ASSQVQGRGELF TRBJ2-2 TRBV4-3 -
ASRYEQY TRBJ2-7 TRBV21-1 -
ASSFLQGEGNQPQH TRBJ1-5 TRBV19 -
ASTTGSYTEAF TRBJ1-1 TRBV19 -
ASSLTGGGGYT TRBJ1-2 TRBV27 -
ASSLGTGALYSNQPQH TRBJ1-5 TRBV28 -
ASSLNRRTQY TRBJ2-3 TRBV27 -
ASSRGETDTQY TRBJ2-3 TRBV7-9 -